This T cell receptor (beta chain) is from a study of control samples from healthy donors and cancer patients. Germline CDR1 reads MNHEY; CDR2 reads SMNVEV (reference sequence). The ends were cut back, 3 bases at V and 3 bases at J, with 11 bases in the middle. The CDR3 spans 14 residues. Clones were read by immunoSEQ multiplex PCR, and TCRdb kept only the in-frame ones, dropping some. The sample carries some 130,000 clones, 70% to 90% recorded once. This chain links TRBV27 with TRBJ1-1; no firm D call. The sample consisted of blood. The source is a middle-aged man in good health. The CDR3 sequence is CASSLQAPDTEAFF. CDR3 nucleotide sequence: TGTGCCAGCAGTTTGCAGGCGCCGGACACTGAAGCTTTCTTT.